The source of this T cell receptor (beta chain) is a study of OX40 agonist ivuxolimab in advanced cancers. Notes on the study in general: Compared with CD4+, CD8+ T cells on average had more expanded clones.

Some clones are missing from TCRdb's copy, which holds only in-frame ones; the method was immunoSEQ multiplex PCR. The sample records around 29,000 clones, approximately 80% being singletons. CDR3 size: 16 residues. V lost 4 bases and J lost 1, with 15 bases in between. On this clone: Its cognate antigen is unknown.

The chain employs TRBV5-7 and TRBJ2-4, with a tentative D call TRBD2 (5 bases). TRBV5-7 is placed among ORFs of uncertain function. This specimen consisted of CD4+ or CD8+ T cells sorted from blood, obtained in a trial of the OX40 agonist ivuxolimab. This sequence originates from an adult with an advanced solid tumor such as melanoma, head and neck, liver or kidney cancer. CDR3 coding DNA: TGTGCCAGCAGCCGTGGGCTAGCTGGGGCCAAAAACATTCAGTACTTC. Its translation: CASSRGLAGAKNIQYF.